The rows below give T cell receptor beta chains drawn from one sample of a study of blood T cell repertoires in COVID-19. Here immunoSEQ multiplex PCR was the method, and the copy in TCRdb shows in-frame clones only, minus some. The sample has 250,000 to 350,000 clones; 90% are singletons. Material: PBMCs or T cells enriched from blood (not recorded which). The receptors here all came from a woman under 30 with acute COVID-19. Both conserved end residues are part of each CDR3. Each record gives: V gene, CDR3 protein.

>TRBV3-1/TRBV3-2
CASSQGDLADTQYF
>TRBV2
CASRPLEVAGVRTDTQYF
>TRBV28
CASGGSAISYEQYF
>TRBV5-1
CASRTGTLNSPLHF
>TRBV21-1
CASSNGLAGLVLDEQFF
>TRBV29-1
CSVSRGSWYNEQFF
>TRBV3-1/TRBV3-2
CASSHSRDRDSNTGELFF
>TRBV7-9
CASSFTRGSGDTQYF
>TRBV19
CASHVQGRNYGYTF
>TRBV3-1/TRBV3-2
CASSQAGLETQYF
>TRBV2
CASKTSRGWQGYTF
>TRBV10-3
CAIKASGSPSYNEQFF
>TRBV28
CASSYDSNYGYTF
>TRBV7-3
CASSLRRRMAKNIQYF
>TRBV28
CASSQNQPQHF
>TRBV10-3
CAISEVSLAGEVTDTQYF
>TRBV24-1
CATHLGGDTEAFF
>TRBV2
CASRYSGKLAENNEQFF
>TRBV5-1
CASRTGGAGNTIYF
>TRBV7-9
CASSSLTSGHNEQFF
>TRBV20-1
CSAPTGEWTF
>TRBV5-4
CASSSNPYTTEAFF
>TRBV3-1/TRBV3-2
CASSQGPYGYTF
>TRBV24-1
CATSEGLAEQFF
>TRBV19
CASSIGGQSYGYTF
>TRBV18
CASSPGQDTEAFF
>TRBV5-4
CASSVWTSREQYF
>TRBV2
CASRRQSSSYEQYF
>TRBV9
CASSAYTGELFF
>TRBV9
CASSSEGLAGFLYTDTQYF
>TRBV7-9
CASSLGRLYNEQFF
>TRBV20-1
CSARTDEKLFF
>TRBV5-1
CASSLANTEAFF
>TRBV7-9
CASIGDTKETQYF
>TRBV4-1
CASSQDRDRANEKLFF
>TRBV7-9
CASSATLDGYTF
>TRBV28
CASSGGTGNYGYTF
>TRBV7-9
CASSLVAGMNTEAFF
>TRBV7-9
CASSLGGQLDTEAFF
>TRBV19
CASSIGQVSGANVLTF